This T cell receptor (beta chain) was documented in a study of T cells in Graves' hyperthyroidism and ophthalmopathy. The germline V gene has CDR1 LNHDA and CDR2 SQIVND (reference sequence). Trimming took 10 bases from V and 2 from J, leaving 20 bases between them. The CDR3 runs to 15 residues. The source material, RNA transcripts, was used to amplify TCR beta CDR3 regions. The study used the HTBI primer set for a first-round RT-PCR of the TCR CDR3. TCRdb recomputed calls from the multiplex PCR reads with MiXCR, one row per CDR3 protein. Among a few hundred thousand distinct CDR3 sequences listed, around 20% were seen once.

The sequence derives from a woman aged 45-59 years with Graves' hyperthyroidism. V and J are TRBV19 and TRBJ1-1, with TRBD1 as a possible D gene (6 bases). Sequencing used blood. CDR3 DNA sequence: TGTGCCACTCAGAGCGTGGGGGCCGGAAACACTGAAGCTTTCTTT. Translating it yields CATQSVGAGNTEAFF.